These 32 T cell receptor beta chains were all obtained from the same sample, sequenced in a study of blood T cell repertoires in COVID-19 (dated by TCRdb to the early 2020s). Libraries were constructed by the immunoSEQ multiplex PCR assay. The table was pulled from immuneACCESS by TCRdb, which kept in-frame rearrangements only. Such tables lose some clones; where checked, under half of the loss comes from unresolved V genes, and the rest has no known cause. The sample table lists about 110,000 clones, about two thirds of them with a count of one. The biggest ten clones account for about 1.8% of the sample. Sample: peripheral blood. These receptors were collected from a woman aged 40 to 49 with acute or convalescent COVID-19.

The rearrangement uses TRBV7-2 and TRBJ2-3; possibly TRBD2 for D (5 bases). Looked up from germline, CDR1 is SGHTA and CDR2 is FQGNSA. The ends were cut back, 5 bases at V and 4 bases at J, with 10 bases in the middle. The CDR3 is made up of 13 amino acids. The CDR3 coding sequence is TGTGCCAGCAGCCCTCTCGGGGCAGATACGCAGTATTTT. It encodes CASSPLGADTQYF.

V and J are TRBV5-1 and TRBJ2-2; perhaps TRBD2 as D (6 bases). There are 18 residues in the CDR3. Germline V gene data show CDR1 as SGHRS and CDR2 as YFSETQ. Trimming left V 1 base short and J 2 bases short, with 18 bases between. CDR3 region: CASSLTSRTSSNTGELFF. The DNA for the CDR3 is TGCGCCAGCAGCTTGACTAGCCGCACTTCTAGCAACACCGGGGAGCTGTTTTTT.

The CDR3 reads CASSLGAQDKAFF. In nucleotides, the CDR3 is TGTGCCAGCAGTTTAGGAGCACAGGATAAAGCTTTCTTT. The gene calls are TRBV12-3 or TRBV12-4 and TRBJ1-1, with a weak D call TRBD1 (5 bases). Trimming removed 1 base at V and 9 bases at J, with 12 bases between. The CDR3 runs 13 residues.

V gene TRBV7-6 combines with J gene TRBJ2-5, with D maybe TRBD2 (7 bases). The V and J ends lost 9 bases and 1 base respectively, with 12 bases between them. Germline V gene lookup returns CDR1 SGHVS and CDR2 FNYEAQ. This CDR3 spans 13 amino acids. CDR3 amino acids: CASKRDTQETQYF. In nucleotides, the CDR3 is TGTGCCAGTAAGCGGGACACCCAAGAGACCCAGTACTTC.

The gene calls are TRBV11-2 and TRBJ1-4; 8 bases map to TRBD1. The CDR3 covers 15 residues. CDR1 is SGHAT, CDR2 FQNNGV, per germline. V shed 4 bases, J shed 8 bases, and the junction held 9 bases outside the gene matches. The CDR3 reads CASSSTGGLIEKLFF. CDR3 nucleotide sequence: TGTGCCAGCAGCTCCACAGGGGGACTCATAGAAAAACTGTTTTTT.

The chain uses TRBV2 and TRBJ2-7, with TRBD2 as a possible D gene (5 bases). Germline V gene data show CDR1 as SNHLY and CDR2 as FYNNEI. The CDR3 contains 11 residues. The V and J ends lost 6 bases and 7 bases respectively, with 10 bases between them. The CDR3 loop is CASRRVEEQYF. The CDR3 region has the DNA TGTGCCAGCAGGCGGGTTGAAGAGCAGTACTTC. The full variable domain, completed using reference TRBV2 and TRBJ2-7, is EPEVTQTPSHQVTQMGQEVILRCVPISNHLYFYWYRQILGQKVEFLVSFYNNEISEKSEIFDDQFSVERPDGSNFTLKIRSTKLEDSAMYFCASRRVEEQYFGPGTRLTVT.

The J gene is TRBJ2-5, the V gene TRBV4-1; D gene uncertain. CDR3 length equals 13 residues. V lost 2 bases and J lost 5, with 9 bases in between. The germline CDR1 and CDR2 sequences are MGHRA and YSYEKL. The CDR3, as DNA: TGCGCCAGCAGCCAATTCCCCCGGGAGACCCAGTACTTC. It is translated as CASSQFPRETQYF.

J is TRBJ2-2 and V is TRBV5-1, with 8 bases lining up with TRBD1. CDR1 and CDR2 (germline): SGHRS, YFSETQ. The CDR3 is 16 amino acids. J gave up 0 bases and V 4 bases, and 5 bases lay outside the gene matches. CDR3 nucleotide sequence: TGCGCCAGCAGCCCTGGGACAGGCGCGAACACCGGGGAGCTGTTTTTT. Amino acid sequence: CASSPGTGANTGELFF.

This clone has just a few counts. The chain carries TRBV2 and TRBJ1-1, with D perhaps matching TRBD1 (5 bases). CDR1 and CDR2 (germline): SNHLY, FYNNEI. The CDR3 sequence is 13 residues long. Trimming removed 7 bases at V and 6 bases at J, with 15 bases between. CDR3 nucleotides: TGTGCCAGCAAGCGGGCAGGGAATGCTGAAGCTTTCTTT. The encoded protein is CASKRAGNAEAFF.

The CDR3 bases are TGTGCCAGCAGCGTAGGCACAGGGCAAGTTGGGAAGAACACTGAAGCTTTCTTT. Translated, it gives CASSVGTGQVGKNTEAFF. The rearrangement links TRBV9 to TRBJ1-1, with D maybe TRBD1 (6 bases). The CDR3 is made up of 18 amino acids. Per the germline V gene, CDR1 is SGDLS and CDR2 is YYNGEE. The V end lost 0 bases, the J end lost 1 base, and 19 bases lay between the germline ends.

A single count supports this clone. J is TRBJ2-7 and V is TRBV16; D may be TRBD1 (7 bases). V was trimmed by 0 bases and J by 2 bases, leaving 17 bases between them. Germline V CDR1 and CDR2: KGHSY, FQNENV. This CDR3 region has 17 residues. CDR3 sequence reads: CASSQSGGGQATYEQYF. CDR3 bases: TGTGCCAGCAGCCAATCCGGGGGAGGACAGGCCACCTACGAGCAGTACTTC.

The chain has TRBV24-1 and TRBJ2-3; D gene unclear. V lost 5 bases to trimming and J lost 3 bases, with 5 bases between them. The CDR3 covers 12 residues. The germline V gene has CDR1 KGHDR and CDR2 SFDVKD. The CDR3 DNA reads as TGTGCCACCAGTGCGGGTACAGATACGCAGTATTTT. Amino acid sequence: CATSAGTDTQYF.

The chain has TRBV4-3 and TRBJ1-1; no definite D call. Trimming removed 0 bases at V and 4 bases at J, with 12 bases between. The CDR3 spans 15 residues. From germline, CDR1 is LGHNA and CDR2 YSLEER. CDR3 nucleotide sequence: TGCGCCAGCAGCCAAGATTGGGCTGGGAGCACTGAAGCTTTCTTT. Translation gives CASSQDWAGSTEAFF.

This sequence joins TRBV7-9 and TRBJ1-1, with D unclear. The CDR3 covers 13 residues. Trimming stripped 10 bases from V and 2 bases from J, with 14 bases between. Germline lookup yields CDR1 SEHNR and CDR2 FQNEAQ (reference sequence). CDR3 sequence (DNA): TGTGCCATATCGGGCGGGCTAAACACTGAAGCTTTCTTT. As protein: CAISGGLNTEAFF.

The rearrangement links TRBV10-3 to TRBJ1-2, with 12 bases matching TRBD1. V lost 7 bases to trimming and J lost 5 bases; unmatched junction nucleotides: 5. The CDR3 covers 14 residues. Germline CDR1 reads ENHRY; CDR2 reads SYGVKD. CDR3 DNA: TGTGCCATCACCGGGACAGGGGGCGGTTATGGCTACACCTTC. The encoded protein is CAITGTGGGYGYTF.

The chain joins TRBV5-4 to TRBJ2-7; the match to TRBD1 covers 7 bases. Per the germline V gene, CDR1 is SGHNT and CDR2 is YYREEE (reference sequence). The CDR3 totals 15 residues. With 9 bases clipped from V and 6 bases from J, the junction kept 18 bases outside the gene matches. CDR3 sequence: CATSRDPGQSGEQYF. The CDR3 coding sequence is TGTGCCACCTCGAGGGACCCGGGACAGTCTGGCGAGCAGTACTTC.

The chain recombines TRBV9 with TRBJ2-2; TRBD2 might be the D (6 bases). Trimming took off 2 bases at V and 0 bases at J, with 11 bases between the two ends. There are 16 residues in the CDR3. Germline loops: CDR1 SGDLS, CDR2 YYNGEE. The CDR3 DNA follows: TGTGCCAGCAGCGTCGGTACTAGCTCGAACACCGGGGAGCTGTTTTTT. This encodes CASSVGTSSNTGELFF.

This clone occurred once. The rearrangement joins TRBV2 to TRBJ2-5; possibly TRBD1 for D (6 bases). Germline V gene sequence: CDR1 SNHLY, CDR2 FYNNEI. The CDR3 totals 13 residues. V shed 5 bases and J shed 2 bases, with 9 bases lying between them. The CDR3 sequence: CASSLDRQETQYF. In nucleotides, the CDR3 is TGTGCCAGCAGTTTAGACAGGCAAGAGACCCAGTACTTC.

This chain joins TRBV11-2 and TRBJ1-2; unclear D gene. Germline V CDR1 and CDR2: SGHAT, FQNNGV. The V end was cut by 6 bases, the J end by 5 bases, with 13 bases between. The CDR3 extends over 13 amino acids. The CDR3 DNA sequence: TGTGCCAGCAGGCGGGAACCGGGGTATGGCTACACCTTC. It encodes CASRREPGYGYTF. Using reference TRBV11-2 and TRBJ1-2 for the parts outside the CDR3, the full variable domain is EAGVAQSPRYKIIEKRQSVAFWCNPISGHATLYWYQQILGQGPKLLIQFQNNGVVDDSQLPKDRFSAERLKGVDSTLKIQPAKLEDSAVYLCASRREPGYGYTFGSGTRLTVV.

This clone has only a few counts. This chain links TRBV19 with TRBJ1-1; the D gene is possibly TRBD1 (6 bases). Germline CDR1 is LNHDA and CDR2 is SQIVND (reference sequence). This CDR3 is 14 amino acids long. Trimming pared 3 bases from V and 3 bases from J, leaving 11 bases between. The CDR3 loop reads CASSIEQGDTEAFF. For the CDR3, the DNA is TGTGCCAGTAGTATTGAACAGGGAGACACTGAAGCTTTCTTT.

At least ten counts were recorded for this clone. This chain uses TRBV30 with TRBJ2-6; 7 bases are shared with TRBD1. The CDR3 is 13 residues long. Losses at the gene ends were 8 bases for V and 4 bases for J; bases not matched to a gene: 5. The germline gives CDR1 GTSNPN, CDR2 SVGIG (reference sequence). The CDR3 sequence: CAKTGSGANVLTF. The CDR3 coding sequence is TGTGCCAAGACAGGGTCAGGGGCCAACGTCCTGACTTTC.

The chain is built from TRBV5-4 and TRBJ2-5; 13 bases agree with TRBD2. V trimming: 3 bases; J trimming: 1 base; junction bases outside the gene matches: 6. The CDR3 contains 17 residues. CDR1 is SGHNT, CDR2 YYREEE, per germline (reference sequence). CDR3 in DNA: TGTGCCAGCAGCTCACGGACTAGCGGGGGTTTCCAAGAGACCCAGTACTTC. It is translated as CASSSRTSGGFQETQYF. The variable domain in full, completed from reference TRBV5-4 and TRBJ2-5, reads ETGVTQSPTHLIKTRGQQVTLRCSSQSGHNTVSWYQQALGQGPQFIFQYYREEENGRGNFPPRFSGLQFPNYSSELNVNALELDDSALYLCASSSRTSGGFQETQYFGPGTRLLVL.

The V call is TRBV27, the J call TRBJ2-5; TRBD1 might be the D (6 bases). This CDR3 is 15 amino acids long. Trimming took 4 bases from V and 5 from J, leaving 17 bases between them. CDR1 is MNHEY and CDR2 is SMNVEV in the germline V gene (reference sequence). The CDR3 DNA follows: TGTGCCAGCAGTTCCAGGGGCCGGGTAGTGGAGACCCAGTACTTC. This gives the protein CASSSRGRVVETQYF.

V gene TRBV2 combines with J gene TRBJ1-5; TRBD1 agrees at 9 bases. In germline, CDR1 is SNHLY, CDR2 FYNNEI. V was pared by 2 bases and J by 5 bases, with 1 base of the junction left unmatched. The CDR3 length is 14 residues. In nucleotides, the CDR3 is TGTGCCAGCAGTGAAACAGGGGGCGATCAGCCCCAGCATTTT. This encodes CASSETGGDQPQHF.

The V call is TRBV30, the J call TRBJ2-7; D may be TRBD1 (5 bases). V was pared by 4 bases and J by 3 bases, with 10 bases between. The CDR3 is 12 amino acids. The germline V gene has CDR1 GTSNPN and CDR2 SVGIG (reference sequence). The CDR3 spells CAWNKGFYEQYF. Here the CDR3 DNA reads TGTGCCTGGAACAAGGGGTTCTACGAGCAGTACTTC.

J is TRBJ1-2 and V is TRBV7-2, with 8 nucleotides matching TRBD1. Germline CDR1 reads SGHTA; CDR2 reads FQGNSA. This CDR3 comprises 14 residues. J was trimmed by 2 bases and V by 10 bases; bases with no gene match: 9. CDR3 nucleotides: TGTGCCATCTCCATGACAGGGGCCAACTATGGCTACACCTTC. Encoded protein: CAISMTGANYGYTF. The full variable domain, rest sourced from reference TRBV7-2 and TRBJ1-2, is GAGVSQSPSNKVTEKGKDVELRCDPISGHTALYWYRQSLGQGLEFLIYFQGNSAPDKSGLPSDRFSAERTGGSVSTLTIQRTQQEDSAVYLCAISMTGANYGYTFGSGTRLTVV.

This clone was seen a handful of times. The chain recombines TRBV28 with TRBJ2-1; unclear D gene. This CDR3 region has 14 residues. Germline V CDR1 and CDR2: MDHEN, SYDVKM. Trimming took off 3 bases at V and 0 bases at J, with 6 bases between the two ends. The CDR3 sequence is CASSFIDSYNEQFF. As DNA, the CDR3 is TGTGCCAGCAGTTTCATAGACTCCTACAATGAGCAGTTCTTC.

The chain uses TRBV6-5 and TRBJ2-2; 7 bases align to TRBD1. This CDR3 is built from 15 residues. Trimming took 6 bases from V and 3 from J; bases not matched to a gene: 7. Germline lookup yields CDR1 MNHEY and CDR2 SVGAGI. CDR3 sequence reads: CASSPGQRDTGELFF. The DNA of the CDR3 is TGTGCCAGCAGCCCGGGACAGAGGGACACCGGGGAGCTGTTTTTT.

CDR3 protein: CASSFGPAGGLETQYF. In nucleotides, the CDR3 is TGTGCCAGCAGCTTTGGTCCAGCGGGGGGCCTGGAGACCCAGTACTTC. The chain joins TRBV5-6 to TRBJ2-5; 9 bases are shared with TRBD2. The V and J ends lost 2 bases and 5 bases, in that order; junction bases with no gene match: 10. This CDR3 comprises 16 residues. CDR1 and CDR2 (germline): SGHDT, YYEEEE.

J is TRBJ1-2 and V is TRBV2, with D uncertain. Germline values: CDR1 SNHLY, CDR2 FYNNEI. The CDR3 totals 14 residues. V was trimmed by 7 bases and J by 5 bases, leaving 17 bases between them. CDR3 bases: TGTGCCAGCACCGACCGCGTTCGGGGTTATGGCTACACCTTC. Its protein product is CASTDRVRGYGYTF.

This clone turned up a few times. The chain uses TRBV7-8 and TRBJ1-2, with TRBD1 as a possible D gene (5 bases). Germline CDR1 reads SGHVS; CDR2 reads FQNEAQ. Trimming took off 0 bases at V and 6 bases at J, with 8 bases between the two ends. This CDR3 has 13 amino acids. The CDR3 DNA reads TGTGCCAGCAGCTTAGCGCAGGGTGATGGCTACACCTTC. It specifies CASSLAQGDGYTF.

This clone occurred a few times. The chain links TRBV7-2 to TRBJ2-1, with D possibly being TRBD1 (5 bases). Trimming removed 5 bases from V and 0 bases from J, with 11 bases in between. The CDR3 length is 15 residues. From germline, CDR1 is SGHTA and CDR2 FQGNSA. The DNA of the CDR3 is TGTGCCAGCAGCGCCCAGGGTTACTCCTACAATGAGCAGTTCTTC. Its translation: CASSAQGYSYNEQFF.